A selection of T cell receptor beta chains follows, all from one sample in a study of OX40 agonist ivuxolimab in advanced cancers. Sequencing was performed with immunoSEQ multiplex PCR; in TCRdb, only in-frame clones are kept and a portion is missing. The data hold approximately 83,000 clones, with over 70% observed a single time. This sample comprised CD4+ or CD8+ T cells sorted from blood, obtained in a trial of the OX40 agonist ivuxolimab. The source of these receptors is an adult with an advanced solid tumor such as melanoma, head and neck, liver or kidney cancer. Both conserved end residues are part of each CDR3. D genes are given only for firm matches. Clone sizes are given selectively: once, few, many, or a class where the clone is expanded.

J gene | D gene | clone size | V gene | CDR3 protein | CDR3 DNA
TRBJ1-1 | - | - | TRBV5-1 | CASSPKQGYTEAFF | TGCGCCAGCAGCCCGAAACAGGGTTACACTGAAGCTTTCTTT
TRBJ1-4 | - | - | TRBV13 | CASSLGPATNEKLFF | TGTGCCAGCAGCTTAGGACCTGCAACTAATGAAAAACTGTTTTTT
TRBJ1-6 | - | - | TRBV30 | CAWSIPGRVSSPLHF | TGTGCCTGGAGTATCCCGGGCAGGGTCAGCTCACCCCTCCACTTT
TRBJ2-7 | - | once | TRBV6-5 | CASSYLAGSYEQYF | TGTGCCAGCAGTTACCTTGCAGGGTCCTACGAGCAGTACTTC
TRBJ2-7 | TRBD1 | - | TRBV10-3 | CAITPIGGPSYEQYF | TGTGCCATCACCCCGATAGGGGGCCCTTCCTACGAGCAGTACTTC
TRBJ2-7 | - | - | TRBV11-2 | CASTTRGQGHYEQYF | TGTGCCAGCACCACCCGCGGGCAGGGGCACTACGAGCAGTACTTC
TRBJ1-1 | - | - | TRBV5-8 | CASSLPGQRGTEAFF | TGTGCCAGCAGCCTCCCGGGCCAACGGGGCACTGAAGCTTTCTTT
TRBJ1-2 | - | - | TRBV27 | CASRSGTPSNYGYTF | TGTGCCAGCAGATCCGGGACACCCTCTAACTATGGCTACACCTTC
TRBJ1-2 | TRBD1 | once | TRBV30 | CAWSWGTGTGGYTF | TGTGCCTGGAGTTGGGGGACAGGGACCGGGGGCTACACCTTC
TRBJ2-2 | - | - | TRBV19 | CASSRALLATGELFF | TGTGCCAGTAGTCGGGCGCTGCTAGCCACCGGGGAGCTGTTTTTT
TRBJ2-6 | - | - | TRBV7-2 | CASSPFGPNSGANVLTF | TGTGCCAGCAGTCCGTTCGGTCCTAACTCTGGGGCCAACGTCCTGACTTTC
TRBJ2-2 | TRBD2 | - | TRBV5-4 | CASNGLAGGTGELFF | TGTGCCAGCAACGGACTAGCGGGAGGGACCGGGGAGCTGTTTTTT
TRBJ1-5 | - | many | TRBV7-2 | CASSSAASQQPQHF | TGTGCCAGCAGCTCTGCGGCATCCCAACAGCCCCAGCATTTT
TRBJ1-4 | TRBD1 | - | TRBV6-6 | CASSNRQGATNEKLFF | TGTGCCAGCAGTAATAGACAGGGGGCTACTAATGAAAAACTGTTTTTT
TRBJ2-1 | TRBD2 | - | TRBV5-1 | CASSLNRLAGRYNEQFF | TGCGCCAGCAGCTTGAACCGACTAGCGGGGAGATACAATGAGCAGTTCTTC
TRBJ1-2 | TRBD1 | - | TRBV6-5 | CASSYSEGAGGYTF | TGTGCCAGCAGTTACTCGGAGGGGGCGGGCGGCTACACCTTC
TRBJ1-6 | - | few | TRBV5-5 | CASQPGGAGDYNSPLHF | TGTGCCAGCCAGCCTGGGGGGGCAGGAGACTATAATTCACCCCTCCACTTT
TRBJ2-7 | TRBD1 | - | TRBV27 | CASSAYPGRGSYEQYF | TGTGCCAGCAGTGCCTACCCGGGCAGGGGGTCCTACGAGCAGTACTTC
TRBJ2-1 | TRBD2 | - | TRBV5-1 | CASNRTSGTDNEQFF | TGCGCCAGCAACCGGACTAGCGGGACTGACAATGAGCAGTTCTTC
TRBJ1-2 | TRBD1 | - | TRBV6-5 | CATKSQGDYGYTF | TGTGCCACTAAATCTCAGGGGGACTATGGCTACACCTTC
TRBJ1-5 | TRBD1 | - | TRBV6-5 | CASSVTGGRNQPQHF | TGTGCCAGCAGTGTGACAGGGGGAAGAAATCAGCCCCAGCATTTT
TRBJ2-7 | TRBD2 | few | TRBV27 | CASSLSRGGYEQYF | TGTGCCAGCAGTTTATCTCGGGGGGGCTACGAGCAGTACTTC
TRBJ2-7 | - | - | TRBV5-1 | CASSFVAYEQYF | TGCGCCAGCAGCTTCGTGGCCTACGAGCAGTACTTC
TRBJ1-2 | TRBD1 | - | TRBV7-2 | CASSAGQGYGYTF | TGTGCCAGCAGCGCGGGACAGGGGTACGGCTACACCTTC
TRBJ1-5 | - | few | TRBV6-1 | CASKGSISNQPQHF | TGTGCCAGCAAAGGTTCTATTAGCAATCAGCCCCAGCATTTT
TRBJ1-1 | - | - | TRBV30 | CAREGFGTEAFF | TGTGCCAGAGAAGGTTTCGGGACTGAAGCTTTCTTT
TRBJ1-2 | - | - | TRBV6-5 | CASRSDKNYGYTF | TGTGCCAGCAGATCAGACAAGAACTATGGCTACACCTTC
TRBJ2-7 | TRBD1 | once | TRBV6-1 | CASSVGGQGYEQYF | TGTGCCAGCAGTGTGGGGGGACAGGGCTACGAGCAGTACTTC
TRBJ1-5 | - | once | TRBV19 | CASSTEWTGPNQPQHF | TGTGCCAGTAGTACGGAATGGACGGGCCCCAATCAGCCCCAGCATTTT
TRBJ2-1 | - | - | TRBV18 | CASVPGTARINEQFF | TGTGCCAGCGTTCCCGGGACCGCCAGGATTAATGAGCAGTTCTTC
TRBJ2-6 | - | - | TRBV4-3 | CASSQATGGANVLTF | TGCGCCAGCAGCCAAGCCACAGGGGGGGCCAACGTCCTGACTTTC
TRBJ2-7 | TRBD1 | - | TRBV7-8 | CASSSGQGRSYEQYF | TGTGCCAGCAGCTCGGGACAGGGACGCTCCTACGAGCAGTACTTC
TRBJ1-5 | TRBD1 | - | TRBV10-1 | CDPSTGLSNQPQHF | TGCGACCCGTCGACAGGGTTAAGCAATCAGCCCCAGCATTTT
TRBJ2-2 | - | - | TRBV7-9 | CASSLAQGNTGELFF | TGTGCCAGCAGCTTAGCACAGGGAAACACCGGGGAGCTGTTTTTT
TRBJ2-7 | TRBD1 | few | TRBV18 | CASSPMTGGVNEQYF | TGTGCCAGCTCACCAATGACAGGGGGCGTCAACGAGCAGTACTTC
TRBJ2-5 | TRBD2 | - | TRBV5-1 | CASSTTSGGADETQYF | TGCGCCAGCAGCACGACTAGCGGGGGGGCCGATGAGACCCAGTACTTC
TRBJ2-1 | TRBD2 | - | TRBV4-3 | CASSQSSGRALNEQFF | TGCGCCAGCAGCCAATCTAGCGGGAGGGCCTTAAATGAGCAGTTCTTC
TRBJ2-7 | - | - | TRBV11-3 | CASSQGSSYEQYF | TGTGCCAGCAGCCAGGGTAGCTCCTACGAGCAGTACTTC
TRBJ2-1 | TRBD2 | - | TRBV7-8 | CASSLLTGGRQDEQFF | TGTGCCAGCAGCTTACTGACGGGGGGACGTCAGGATGAGCAGTTCTTC
TRBJ2-5 | - | - | TRBV25-1 | CASSELAVMGQETQYF | TGTGCCAGCAGTGAATTGGCGGTTATGGGCCAAGAGACCCAGTACTTC
TRBJ2-5 | - | - | TRBV5-6 | CASSLQGRSQETQYF | TGTGCCAGCAGCTTGCAAGGCCGCTCCCAAGAGACCCAGTACTTC
TRBJ1-1 | - | once | TRBV5-1 | CASSLGGVRFAFF | TGCGCCAGCAGCCTTGGAGGGGTGAGGTTCGCTTTCTTT
TRBJ1-1 | - | - | TRBV2 | CASKEGWQGNTEAFF | TGTGCCAGCAAAGAAGGTTGGCAGGGGAACACTGAAGCTTTCTTT
TRBJ1-2 | - | once | TRBV4-1 | CASSQDRAVSYNYGYTF | TGCGCCAGCAGCCAAGATCGGGCGGTCAGTTATAACTATGGCTACACCTTC
TRBJ2-3 | - | - | TRBV9 | CASSVDTTDTQYF | TGTGCCAGCAGCGTAGACACTACAGATACGCAGTATTTT
TRBJ2-2 | - | - | TRBV7-8 | CASSSRQEGTGELFF | TGTGCCAGCAGCTCGCGTCAGGAAGGGACCGGGGAGCTGTTTTTT
TRBJ1-1 | - | few | TRBV5-4 | CASSFLNTEAFF | TGTGCCAGCAGCTTCCTGAACACTGAAGCTTTCTTT
TRBJ1-1 | - | - | TRBV7-9 | CASSSQNTEAFF | TGTGCCAGCAGCTCACAGAACACTGAAGCTTTCTTT
TRBJ2-7 | - | - | TRBV2 | CASSDIGTLSYEQYF | TGTGCCAGCAGTGATATTGGGACACTTTCCTACGAGCAGTACTTC
TRBJ1-5 | - | few | TRBV5-1 | CASSQGLGQGNQPQHF | TGCGCCAGCAGCCAAGGTTTAGGACAAGGAAATCAGCCCCAGCATTTT
TRBJ1-3 | TRBD1 | few | TRBV5-6 | CASSYRDRVNTIYF | TGTGCCAGCAGCTACCGGGACAGGGTTAACACCATATATTTT
TRBJ2-7 | TRBD2 | - | TRBV6-6 | CASSPGLAGFEQYF | TGTGCCAGCAGTCCTGGGCTAGCGGGATTTGAGCAGTACTTC
TRBJ1-5 | TRBD1 | - | TRBV5-4 | CASSQGPLAPGQGNQPQHF | TGTGCCAGCAGCCAAGGTCCCCTTGCTCCGGGACAGGGCAATCAGCCCCAGCATTTT